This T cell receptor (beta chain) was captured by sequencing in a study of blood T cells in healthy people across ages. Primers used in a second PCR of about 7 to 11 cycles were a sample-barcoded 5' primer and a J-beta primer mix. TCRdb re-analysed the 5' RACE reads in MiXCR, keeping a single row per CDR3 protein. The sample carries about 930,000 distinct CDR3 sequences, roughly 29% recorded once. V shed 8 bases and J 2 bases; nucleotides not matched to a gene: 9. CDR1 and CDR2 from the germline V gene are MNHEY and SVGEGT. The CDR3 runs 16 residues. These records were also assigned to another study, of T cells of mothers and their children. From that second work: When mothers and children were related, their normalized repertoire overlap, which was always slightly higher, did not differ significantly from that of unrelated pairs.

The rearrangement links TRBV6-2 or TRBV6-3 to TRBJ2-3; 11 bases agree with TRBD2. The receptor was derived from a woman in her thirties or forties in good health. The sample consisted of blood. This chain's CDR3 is CASLHLAGGLTDTQYF. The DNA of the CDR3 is TGTGCCAGCCTCCATTTAGCGGGGGGGCTCACAGATACGCAGTATTTT.